The sequence of this T cell receptor beta chain was determined in a study of response to subunit inactivated influenza vaccine. Study-wide points: Only a handful of new T cells, the authors suggested, are recruited with each seasonal influenza vaccination.

TCRdb re-derived calls from the RT-PCR reads in MiXCR, one entry per CDR3 protein. The data contain a few hundred thousand distinct CDR3 sequences, 21% of them seen just once; the ten biggest clones take up roughly 10%. Regarding this clonotype: What it binds is unknown.

Trimming took off 1 base at V and 4 bases at J, with 13 bases between the two ends. The CDR3 loop spans 15 amino acids. Germline CDR1 LGHNA, CDR2 YSLEER. V usage is TRBV4-3 and J usage is TRBJ1-2; D possibly corresponds to TRBD1 (5 bases). The sequencing used PBMCs from blood, collected about 19 months after vaccination. This TCR derives from a man between 50 and 75 years old who received an inactivated influenza vaccine. The DNA for the CDR3 is TGCGCCAGCAGCCAAGGTCGGGGGGAAACCTATGGCTACACCTTC. Protein product: CASSQGRGETYGYTF.